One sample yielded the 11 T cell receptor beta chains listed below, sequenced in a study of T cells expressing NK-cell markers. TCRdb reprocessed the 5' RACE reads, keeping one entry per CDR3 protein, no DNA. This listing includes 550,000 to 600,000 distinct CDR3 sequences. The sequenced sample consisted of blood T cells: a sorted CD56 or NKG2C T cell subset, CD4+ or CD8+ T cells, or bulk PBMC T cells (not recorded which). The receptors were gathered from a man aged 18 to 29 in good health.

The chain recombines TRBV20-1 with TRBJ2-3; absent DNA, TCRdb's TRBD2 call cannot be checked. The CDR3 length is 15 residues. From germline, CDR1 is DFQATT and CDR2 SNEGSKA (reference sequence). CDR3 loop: CSAEPTSGATDTQYF.

The CDR3 spells CASSPLAYNEQFF. This sequence joins TRBV28 and TRBJ2-1; the D gene TCRdb calls, TRBD1, cannot be checked with no DNA. Germline loops: CDR1 MDHEN, CDR2 SYDVKM. There are 13 residues in the CDR3.

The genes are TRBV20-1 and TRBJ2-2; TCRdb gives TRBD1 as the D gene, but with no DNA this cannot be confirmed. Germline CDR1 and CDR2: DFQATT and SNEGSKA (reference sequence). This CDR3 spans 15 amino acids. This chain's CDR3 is CSATQGVLSTGELFF.

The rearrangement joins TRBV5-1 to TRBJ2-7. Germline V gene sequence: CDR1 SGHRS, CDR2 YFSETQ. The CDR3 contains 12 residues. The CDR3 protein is CASSRTQDEQYF.

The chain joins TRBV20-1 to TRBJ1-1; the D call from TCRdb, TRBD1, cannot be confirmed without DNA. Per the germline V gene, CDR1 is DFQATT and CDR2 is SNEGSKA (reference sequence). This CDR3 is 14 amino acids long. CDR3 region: CSAPLRVRETEAFF.

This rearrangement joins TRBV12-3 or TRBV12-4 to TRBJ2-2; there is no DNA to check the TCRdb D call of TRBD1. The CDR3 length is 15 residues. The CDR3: CASSPQGALSGELFF.

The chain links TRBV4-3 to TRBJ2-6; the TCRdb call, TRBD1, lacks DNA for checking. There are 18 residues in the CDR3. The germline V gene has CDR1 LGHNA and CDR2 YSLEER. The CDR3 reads CASSLWWDSLSGANVLTF.

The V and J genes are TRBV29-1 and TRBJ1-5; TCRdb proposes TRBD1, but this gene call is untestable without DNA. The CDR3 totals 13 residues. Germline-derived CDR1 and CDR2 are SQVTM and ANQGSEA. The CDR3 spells CSVGTGKNQPQHF. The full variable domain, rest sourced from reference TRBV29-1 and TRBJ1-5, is SAVISQKPSRDICQRGTSLTIQCQVDSQVTMMFWYRQQPGQSLTLIATANQGSEATYESGFVIDKFPISRPNLTFSTLTVSNMSPEDSSIYLCSVGTGKNQPQHFGDGTRLSIL.

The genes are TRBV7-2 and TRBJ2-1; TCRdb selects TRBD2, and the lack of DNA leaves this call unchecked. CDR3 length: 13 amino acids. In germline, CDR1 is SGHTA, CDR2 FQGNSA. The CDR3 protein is CASSQAAGYEQFF.

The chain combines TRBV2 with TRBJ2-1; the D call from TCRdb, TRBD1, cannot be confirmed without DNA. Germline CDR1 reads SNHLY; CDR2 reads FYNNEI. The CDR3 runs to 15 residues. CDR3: CASSDWAGAHNEQFF.

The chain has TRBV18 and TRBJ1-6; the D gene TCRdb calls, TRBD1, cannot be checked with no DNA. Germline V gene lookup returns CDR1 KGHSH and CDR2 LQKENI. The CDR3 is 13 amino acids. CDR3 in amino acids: CASSPTGDSPLHF.